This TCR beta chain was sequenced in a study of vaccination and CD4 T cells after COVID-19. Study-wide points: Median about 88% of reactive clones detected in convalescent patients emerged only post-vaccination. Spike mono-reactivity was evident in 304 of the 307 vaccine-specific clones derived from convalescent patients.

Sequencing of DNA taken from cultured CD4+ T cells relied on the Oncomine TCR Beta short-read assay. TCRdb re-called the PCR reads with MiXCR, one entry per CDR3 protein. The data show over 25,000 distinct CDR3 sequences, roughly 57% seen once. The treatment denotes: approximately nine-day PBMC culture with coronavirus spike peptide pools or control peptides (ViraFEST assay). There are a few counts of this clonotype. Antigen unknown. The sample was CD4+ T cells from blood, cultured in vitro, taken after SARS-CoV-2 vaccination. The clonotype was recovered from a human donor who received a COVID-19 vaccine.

CDR3 sequence reads: CASSYSGTGDQPQHF. The CDR3 bases are TGTGCCAGCAGTTACTCGGGGACAGGGGATCAGCCCCAGCATTTT. This chain uses TRBV6-5 with TRBJ1-5; 10 bases map to TRBD1. CDR3 size: 15 residues. V trimming: 0 bases; J trimming: 5 bases; junction bases outside the gene matches: 1. CDR1 and CDR2 (germline): MNHEY, SVGAGI.